This T cell receptor beta chain was profiled in a study of blood T cell repertoires in COVID-19. Recruits, aged about 18 to 95 years, lived in 24 US areas. Participant reports of clinical history set cohort assignment. The recovered donors of Cohort 3 showed two negative PCRs, clearance, or symptom resolution. Original data processing: The assay estimated nucleated cells by amplifying reference gene primers. Method: immunoSEQ multiplex PCR; TCRdb's copy keeps in-frame clones and lacks some. V and J calls and clone size come straight from that table; D and trimming were deduced from the DNA. Of around 300,000 clones in the sample, roughly 86% are singletons; the top ten hold around 1.9%. This receptor was obtained from an older woman who had recovered from COVID-19. Material for sequencing was PBMCs or T cells enriched from blood (not recorded which).

In DNA form, the CDR3 reads TGTGCCAGCAGTGGAATGGACAGGGGATATAATTCACCCCTCCACTTT. Its translation: CASSGMDRGYNSPLHF. V usage is TRBV25-1 and J usage is TRBJ1-6; 9 bases fit TRBD1. The CDR3 spans 16 residues. CDR1 and CDR2 from the germline V gene are MGHDK and SYGVNS. The V segment lost 4 bases and the J segment 4 bases; nucleotides outside the gene matches: 5.